This T cell receptor (beta chain) came from a study of vaccination and CD4 T cells after COVID-19. Study details: Eight to ten convalescent patients had mild and one had severe PCR-confirmed SARS-CoV-2 disease.

Described treatment: approximately nine-day PBMC culture with coronavirus spike peptide pools or control peptides (ViraFEST assay). Trimming left V 2 bases short and J 4 bases short, with 20 bases between. The CDR3 spans 17 residues. Germline lookup yields CDR1 MNHEY and CDR2 SVGAGI. As to this clonotype: Antigen specificity is unknown.

Study-wide findings and caveats: Analysis of convalescent patients found that 304 of 307 vaccine-specific clones were spike mono-reactive. A median of approximately 90% of reactive clones, in convalescent patients, became evident only post-vaccination.

CD4+ T cells that had been cultured provided DNA sequenced with the Oncomine TCR Beta short-read assay. In TCRdb, the PCR reads were re-called with MiXCR into one record per CDR3 protein. The sample lists about 18,000 distinct CDR3 sequences, roughly 51% seen once, with roughly 7.9% in the top ten. Sequencing was done on a sample of CD4+ T cells from blood, cultured in vitro. The receptor was isolated from a human donor who had recovered from COVID-19. The genes are TRBV6-5 and TRBJ1-2; D might be TRBD1 (5 bases). The DNA of the CDR3 is TGTGCCAGCAGTTACCCAGGGAGCCGACTCGGGGGCTATGGCTACACCTTC. It specifies CASSYPGSRLGGYGYTF.